The source of this TCR beta chain is a study of T cells in Graves' hyperthyroidism and ophthalmopathy. Study-wide context: Sampling of peripheral blood happened at initial diagnosis, prior to any treatment.

CDR1 SEHNR and CDR2 FQNEAQ come from the germline V gene (reference sequence). V lost 2 bases and J lost 2, with 9 bases in between. The CDR3 runs 14 residues. What was amplified from RNA transcripts were TCR beta CDR3 regions. The HTBI primer set was used in a first-round RT-PCR of the TCR CDR3. TCRdb fed the multiplex PCR reads into MiXCR, producing one record per CDR3 protein. Of about 840,000 distinct CDR3 sequences in the sample, roughly 40% were seen once. Pregnant or lactating patients were excluded, as were those with uncontrolled infection or other autoimmune disease. In regard to this clonotype: Its specificity is unknown.

Study results and caveats: Ophthalmopathy stood apart from stable hyperthyroidism in a 13 V-J model. Blood shared most expanded thyroid clonotypes above 0.001.

Source material: blood. The receptor was derived from a young man with Graves' hyperthyroidism. This rearrangement joins TRBV7-9 to TRBJ1-2; D unresolved. CDR3 sequence: CASSLSAENYGYTF. The DNA for the CDR3 is TGTGCCAGCAGCTTATCCGCAGAAAACTATGGCTACACCTTC. Variable domain in full (rest from reference TRBV7-9 and TRBJ1-2): DTGVSQNPRHKITKRGQNVTFRCDPISEHNRLYWYRQTLGQGPEFLTYFQNEAQLEKSRLLSDRFSAERPKGSFSTLEIQRTEQGDSAMYLCASSLSAENYGYTFGSGTRLTVV.